Included here is one T cell receptor (beta chain) sequence, with context. This record belongs to a study of T cells in localized non-small cell lung cancer. Measured with immunoSEQ multiplex PCR; TCRdb has only the in-frame clones, and not every one. The repertoire has roughly 38,000 clones, more than 65% of them found once; the top ten carry around a sixth. The germline gives CDR1 SGDLS, CDR2 YYNGEE. Trimming removed 1 base from V and 4 bases from J, with 3 bases in between. The CDR3 totals 13 residues. This chain links TRBV9 with TRBJ2-6; the D is unclear. Sequenced material: peripheral blood, taken before any cancer treatment. This receptor was taken from a male donor at least 60 years old with stage III squamous cell lung carcinoma. Here the CDR3 DNA reads TGTGCCAGCAGCGTATCCGGGGCCAACGTCCTGACTTTC. Protein: CASSVSGANVLTF.